These 25 T cell receptor beta chains were all obtained from the same sample, sequenced in a study of T cell responses to AZD1222 COVID-19 vaccine. TCRdb keeps only in-frame clones here, not all; method: immunoSEQ multiplex PCR. The sample contains roughly 110,000 clones, around 90% of which appear only once. The sequencing used peripheral blood, collected on day 0 of AZD1222 vaccination. These receptors were taken from an adult in good health.

The gene calls are TRBV7-2 and TRBJ2-5; possibly TRBD1 or TRBD2 for D (5 bases each). The length of the CDR3 is 14 residues. With 7 bases removed from V and 0 bases from J, the gap between germline ends came to 12 bases. Germline-derived CDR1 and CDR2 are SGHTA and FQGNSA. In DNA, the CDR3 is TGTGCCAGCACCCATGGGGGTTACCAAGAGACCCAGTACTTC. Translated: CASTHGGYQETQYF.

This chain uses TRBV29-1 with TRBJ1-4; perhaps TRBD1 as D (5 bases). Trimming took off 4 bases at V and 3 bases at J, with 6 bases between the two ends. The CDR3 covers 12 residues. CDR1 is SQVTM and CDR2 is ANQGSEA in the germline V gene. The CDR3 reads CSVGGANEKLFF. Written as DNA, the CDR3 is TGCAGCGTTGGGGGGGCTAATGAAAAACTGTTTTTT.

J is TRBJ2-7 and V is TRBV27; possibly TRBD1 or TRBD2 for D (6 bases each). Germline V gene lookup returns CDR1 MNHEY and CDR2 SMNVEV (reference sequence). V lost 7 bases and J 2 bases, leaving 15 bases between the germline ends. The CDR3 has 14 residues. The CDR3 sequence: CASKSTGAPYEQYF. The CDR3 DNA reads as TGTGCCAGCAAAAGTACGGGGGCCCCCTACGAGCAGTACTTC.

For the CDR3, the DNA is TGTGCCAGCAGCGCAGACTTAAACACCGGGGAGCTGTTTTTT. Amino acids: CASSADLNTGELFF. The rearrangement joins TRBV5-4 to TRBJ2-2; D gene ambiguous. Germline values: CDR1 SGHNT, CDR2 YYREEE (reference sequence). The CDR3 extends over 14 amino acids. V was clipped by 4 bases and J by 2 bases, with 9 bases between them.

The chain joins TRBV6-2 or TRBV6-3 to TRBJ1-2; 7 positions agree with TRBD1. This CDR3 comprises 15 residues. The trim removed 0 bases at V and 2 bases at J, leaving 3 bases unmatched. In germline, CDR1 is MNHEY, CDR2 SVGEGT. The CDR3 region is CASSYSTGPNYGYTF. Written as DNA, the CDR3 is TGTGCCAGCAGTTACTCGACAGGGCCGAACTATGGCTACACCTTC.

V usage is TRBV19 and J usage is TRBJ1-5; D is perhaps TRBD1 (5 bases). CDR3 size: 14 residues. Trimming took 3 bases from V and 5 from J, leaving 11 bases between them. Per the germline V gene, CDR1 is LNHDA and CDR2 is SQIVND (reference sequence). The CDR3 region has the DNA TGTGCCAGTAGTATGGCAGGGTTTTATCAGCCCCAGCATTTT. It encodes CASSMAGFYQPQHF.

The V call is TRBV5-1, the J call TRBJ2-1; a possible D gene is TRBD2 (5 bases). Trimming left V 6 bases short and J 1 base short, with 17 bases between. Germline assignment: CDR1 SGHRS and CDR2 YFSETQ. The CDR3 has 16 amino acids. The CDR3 here is CASNARGLPSYNEQFF. As DNA, the CDR3 is TGCGCCAGCAACGCGCGAGGACTTCCTTCCTACAATGAGCAGTTCTTC. Full variable domain (outside the CDR3, taken from reference TRBV5-1 and TRBJ2-1): KAGVTQTPRYLIKTRGQQVTLSCSPISGHRSVSWYQQTPGQGLQFLFEYFSETQRNKGNFPGRFSGRQFSNSRSEMNVSTLELGDSALYLCASNARGLPSYNEQFFGPGTRLTVL.

The rearrangement joins TRBV15 to TRBJ2-7; the D call may be TRBD1 or TRBD2 (6 bases each). The CDR3 extends over 16 amino acids. The germline gives CDR1 LNHNV, CDR2 YYDKDF (reference sequence). V was pared by 0 bases and J by 6 bases, with 18 bases between. The CDR3, as DNA: TGTGCCACCAGCAGAGAACAGGGACTCCTATATTCCGAGCAGTACTTC. Amino acid sequence: CATSREQGLLYSEQYF.

This clone was picked up one time. The V and J genes are TRBV10-3 and TRBJ2-5; D unresolved. V dropped 3 bases and J dropped 4 bases, with 12 bases sitting between them. CDR1 ENHRY and CDR2 SYGVKD come from the germline V gene. The CDR3 runs to 14 residues. The DNA of the CDR3 is TGTGCCATCAGTGAAAGGGTCGAGGTAGAGACCCAGTACTTC. Its protein is CAISERVEVETQYF.

The chain combines TRBV6-6 with TRBJ2-2; no definite D call. This CDR3 contains 16 residues. Trimming took off 1 base at V and 2 bases at J, with 11 bases between the two ends. Germline CDR1 and CDR2: MNHNY and SVGAGI (reference sequence). The CDR3 nucleotides are TGTGCCAGCAGTTACTTGAACAGCGAAAACACCGGGGAGCTGTTTTTT. As protein: CASSYLNSENTGELFF.

The chain employs TRBV5-5 and TRBJ1-1; 8 bases align to TRBD1. Germline V CDR1 and CDR2: SGHKS, YYEKEE (reference sequence). Trimming at V came to 4 bases and at J to 7 bases, leaving 6 bases not matched to a gene. The CDR3 is 13 residues long. The CDR3 sequence is CASSLWTGIEAFF. The CDR3 DNA sequence: TGTGCCAGCAGCCTCTGGACAGGGATTGAAGCTTTCTTT.

The rearrangement joins TRBV11-1 to TRBJ2-7, with TRBD1 matching over 10 bases. With V trimmed by 6 bases and J by 4 bases, 3 bases remained unmatched. Germline CDR1 SGHAT, CDR2 FQDESV (reference sequence). The CDR3 spans 13 residues. CDR3 sequence reads: CASSWDRGYEQYF. The DNA of the CDR3 is TGTGCCAGCAGTTGGGACAGGGGATACGAGCAGTACTTC.

A note on this clone: This sample also contains other DNA sequences that code for the same CDR3. V is TRBV5-1 and J is TRBJ1-5, with D tentatively TRBD1 (5 bases). V was clipped by 3 bases and J by 3 bases, with 10 bases between them. Germline-derived CDR1 and CDR2 are SGHRS and YFSETQ. The CDR3 is 14 amino acids. This chain's CDR3 is CASSSGTDNQPQHF. DNA of the CDR3: TGCGCCAGCAGCTCGGGGACGGACAATCAGCCCCAGCATTTT.

V and J are TRBV6-8 and TRBJ2-2; 7 bases line up with TRBD2. The CDR3 runs 17 residues. Per germline, CDR1 MNHGY and CDR2 SAAAGT. V lost 2 bases to trimming and J lost 4 bases; unmatched junction nucleotides: 10. CDR3 in amino acids: CASSYVTGGRATGELFF. Written as DNA, the CDR3 is TGTGCCAGCAGTTACGTCACGGGTGGGAGGGCCACCGGGGAGCTGTTTTTT.

The J gene is TRBJ1-4, the V gene TRBV5-1; weak D call: TRBD1 (5 bases). The V end lost 4 bases, the J end lost 14 bases, and 21 bases lay between the germline ends. The CDR3 is made up of 14 amino acids. In germline, CDR1 is SGHRS, CDR2 YFSETQ. The CDR3 is CASSTGRKDLGLFF. The DNA for the CDR3 is TGCGCCAGCAGCACGGGACGGAAGGACTTGGGTCTGTTTTTT. Based on the CDR3 plus reference TRBV5-1 and TRBJ1-4, the full variable domain is KAGVTQTPRYLIKTRGQQVTLSCSPISGHRSVSWYQQTPGQGLQFLFEYFSETQRNKGNFPGRFSGRQFSNSRSEMNVSTLELGDSALYLCASSTGRKDLGLFFGSGTQLSVL.

The chain recombines TRBV4-2 with TRBJ1-4; D unresolved. Trimming cost V 0 bases and J 10 bases, with 6 bases left between them. CDR1 LGHNA and CDR2 YNFKEQ come from the germline V gene. CDR3 size: 12 residues. CDR3 region: CASSQEGGKLFF. DNA for the CDR3: TGTGCCAGCAGCCAAGAAGGCGGAAAACTGTTTTTT.

The chain carries TRBV4-3 and TRBJ1-5; 8 bases match TRBD1. Germline CDR1 and CDR2: LGHNA and YSLEER. This CDR3 region has 15 residues. V shed 0 bases, J shed 11 bases, and the junction held 9 bases outside the gene matches. The CDR3 is CASSQDLGRTGTQHF. The CDR3 DNA reads TGCGCCAGCAGCCAAGATCTGGGGCGGACAGGGACCCAGCATTTT.

This sequence joins TRBV27 and TRBJ1-5; D gene ambiguous. Between the trimmed V and J ends, which lost 2 bases and 4 bases, there was a span of 6 bases. CDR1 and CDR2 (germline): MNHEY, SMNVEV (reference sequence). The CDR3 runs 13 residues. The CDR3 region has the DNA TGTGCCAGCAGTTTAATGAGAAATCAGCCCCAGCATTTT. Its protein is CASSLMRNQPQHF.

This rearrangement joins TRBV19 to TRBJ1-5; D is ambiguous. CDR1 is LNHDA and CDR2 is SQIVND in the germline V gene (reference sequence). Trimming removed 7 bases from V and 3 bases from J, with 13 bases in between. CDR3 length: 14 residues. CDR3 bases: TGTGCCAGTATGCAGCGCAGGAACAATCAGCCCCAGCATTTT. Translated: CASMQRRNNQPQHF.

This sequence joins TRBV10-3 and TRBJ1-1; D not resolved. The CDR3 is 13 amino acids. CDR1 ENHRY and CDR2 SYGVKD come from the germline V gene. V dropped 2 bases and J dropped 1 base, with 5 bases sitting between them. In nucleotides, the CDR3 is TGTGCCATCAGTGAGAGCGCGAACACTGAAGCTTTCTTT. This codes for CAISESANTEAFF.

The sample holds a few counts of this clone. The chain carries TRBV5-1 and TRBJ2-7, with unresolved D. The CDR3 is 17 residues long. Looked up from germline, CDR1 is SGHRS and CDR2 is YFSETQ. V lost 2 bases, J lost 0 bases, and 18 bases lay in between. The CDR3 spells CASSFSSGQQTSYEQYF. In DNA form, the CDR3 reads TGCGCCAGCAGCTTCTCCTCGGGCCAACAGACCTCCTACGAGCAGTACTTC.

The J gene is TRBJ1-1, the V gene TRBV14, with 8 bases lining up with TRBD1. V shed 0 bases and J 3 bases; nucleotides not matched to a gene: 6. Looked up from germline, CDR1 is SGHDN and CDR2 is FVKESK. The CDR3 contains 16 residues. The CDR3 spells CASSQEQGEIYTEAFF. CDR3 DNA sequence: TGTGCCAGCAGCCAAGAACAGGGGGAAATCTACACTGAAGCTTTCTTT.

The chain couples TRBV4-1 to TRBJ2-3; D is tentatively TRBD1 or TRBD2 (7 bases each). This CDR3 region has 16 residues. Germline CDR1 is MGHRA and CDR2 is YSYEKL. V was cut by 4 bases and J by 2 bases, with 16 bases left in between. The CDR3 spells CASSRSGTASTDTQYF. The DNA of the CDR3 is TGCGCCAGCAGCCGGAGCGGGACAGCTTCCACAGATACGCAGTATTTT.

The chain combines TRBV2 with TRBJ1-5; D ambiguous. The germline V gene has CDR1 SNHLY and CDR2 FYNNEI. V was trimmed by 4 bases and J by 1 base, leaving 11 bases between them. CDR3 size: 15 residues. CDR3 amino acids: CASSGGEGSNQPQHF. In nucleotides, the CDR3 is TGTGCCAGCAGTGGCGGGGAGGGAAGCAATCAGCCCCAGCATTTT.

CDR3 nucleotide sequence: TGTGCCAGCAGCGCACAGGGAGGGGCCAACGTCCTGACTTTC. Its protein is CASSAQGGANVLTF. The gene calls are TRBV9 and TRBJ2-6; possible D gene TRBD1, 6 bases. Germline V gene sequence: CDR1 SGDLS, CDR2 YYNGEE. The V end lost 3 bases, the J end lost 4 bases, and 8 bases lay between the germline ends. This CDR3 is 14 amino acids long.